Presented here are 20 T cell receptor beta chains from one specimen sequenced in a study of shared T cell receptors in the human thymus. Here immunoSEQ multiplex PCR was the method, and the copy in TCRdb shows in-frame clones only, minus some. The data hold more than 550,000 clones, with 80% to 90% observed a single time. This sample also appeared in a second study, on human thymus T cells.

The source material was thymocytes. The receptors derive from a boy younger than two with a congenital heart defect.

V gene TRBV6-1 combines with J gene TRBJ2-5; 9 bases are shared with TRBD2. The last part of the DNA fits TRBJ2-7 better; the J call may be wrong. In germline, CDR1 is MNHNS, CDR2 SASEGT. The CDR3 consists of 17 residues. The CDR3 region is CASSEGEAGGSSYEQYF. The CDR3 bases are TGTGCCAGCAGTGAAGGAGAAGCGGGAGGTTCAAGTTACGAGCAGTACTTC.

The chain couples TRBV6-7 to TRBJ2-5, with D perhaps matching TRBD2 (5 bases). TRBV6-7 falls under the ORF class, with uncertain function. With 8 bases removed from V and 5 bases from J, the gap between germline ends came to 21 bases. CDR3 length: 15 residues. Here the CDR3 DNA reads TGTGCCAGCCCCCGCGATGGACCGACGGGGGAGACCCAGTACTTC. Translated: CASPRDGPTGETQYF.

A word on this clone: One junction end disagrees with the germline gene, perhaps due to a read error. This chain connects TRBV5-1 to TRBJ1-4, with D maybe TRBD1 (6 bases). The CDR3 has 17 amino acids. Germline values: CDR1 SGHRS, CDR2 YFSETQ. CDR3 in DNA: TGCGCCAGCAGCTTTCGGGGGGGGCCAGCAACGAATGAAAAACTGTTTTTT. It is translated as CASSFRGGPATNEKLFF.

The rearrangement uses TRBV5-3 and TRBJ2-6; maybe TRBD2 (6 bases). TRBV5-3 is classed as an ORF, of uncertain function. V dropped 7 bases and J dropped 0 bases, with 20 bases sitting between them. The CDR3 is 18 amino acids. The CDR3, as DNA: TGTGCCAGACCACTTCCAGGACGGAGGGTCTCTGGGGCCAACGTCCTGACTTTC. Its translation is CARPLPGRRVSGANVLTF.

The genes are TRBV12-5 and TRBJ2-1, with D perhaps matching TRBD2 (5 bases). Germline V CDR1 and CDR2: LGHNT, FRNRAP. This CDR3 is built from 18 residues. V was shortened by 1 base and J by 0 bases, with 16 bases between the two germline ends. The CDR3 here is CASGLAPYGVDSYNEQFF. Written as DNA, the CDR3 is TGTGCTAGTGGTTTGGCCCCCTACGGGGTTGACTCCTACAATGAGCAGTTCTTC. Using reference TRBV12-5 and TRBJ2-1 for the parts outside the CDR3, the full variable domain is DARVTQTPRHKVTEMGQEVTMRCQPILGHNTVFWYRQTMMQGLELLAYFRNRAPLDDSGMPKDRFSAEMPDATLATLKIQPSEPRDSAVYFCASGLAPYGVDSYNEQFFGPGTRLTVL.

On this clone: Different DNA sequences within this sample yield the same CDR3. The V call is TRBV30, the J call TRBJ1-4; D is uncertain. Trimming shortened V by 5 bases and J by 0 bases, and 7 bases separated the two germline ends. There are 13 residues in the CDR3. Germline V gene sequence: CDR1 GTSNPN, CDR2 SVGIG (reference sequence). CDR3 in DNA: TGTGCCTGGCGTTTTACAACTAATGAAAAACTGTTTTTT. It is translated as CAWRFTTNEKLFF.

The genes are TRBV10-1 and TRBJ2-7; TRBD1 aligns across 7 bases. Germline-derived CDR1 and CDR2 are WNHNN and SYGVQD (reference sequence). The junction had 7 bases not matched to a gene; V was cut back by 6 bases and J by 2 bases. This CDR3 has 14 residues. The CDR3 reads CASRADRETYEQYF. The CDR3 DNA follows: TGCGCCAGCAGGGCAGACAGGGAAACCTACGAGCAGTACTTC.

This chain uses TRBV29-1 with TRBJ2-1, with D possibly being TRBD1 (6 bases). Germline V gene sequence: CDR1 SQVTM, CDR2 ANQGSEA. The CDR3 totals 18 residues. V was cut by 6 bases and J by 4 bases, with 28 bases left in between. CDR3: CSVIPGPQFTRGYNEQFF. In DNA form, the CDR3 reads TGCAGCGTCATACCGGGTCCCCAATTTACTAGGGGGTACAATGAGCAGTTCTTC.

V is TRBV28 and J is TRBJ1-1; no firm D call. This CDR3 has 14 amino acids. V lost 5 bases, J lost 5 bases, and 15 bases lay in between. The germline gives CDR1 MDHEN, CDR2 SYDVKM. This CDR3 reads CASSLKGGRTEAFF. The CDR3 DNA follows: TGTGCCAGCAGTCTCAAGGGAGGGCGAACTGAAGCTTTCTTT.

In the case of this clone: One end of the junction fails to match germline, which may point to a read error. CDR3 bases: TGTGCCAACAGTTTATACGGACTAGGCTCAGATACGCAGTATTTT. Translated: CANSLYGLGSDTQYF. This sequence joins TRBV27 and TRBJ2-3, with 7 bases fitting TRBD2. This CDR3 is 15 amino acids long. CDR1 is MNHEY, CDR2 SMNVEV, per germline (reference sequence).

The chain is built from TRBV5-1 and TRBJ2-3; 7 bases fit TRBD2. With V trimmed by 5 bases and J by 0 bases, 6 bases remained unmatched. Germline CDR1 reads SGHRS; CDR2 reads YFSETQ. CDR3 length equals 15 residues. CDR3 region: CASSSSGTSTDTQYF. CDR3 in DNA: TGCGCCAGCAGTTCGAGCGGGACTAGCACAGATACGCAGTATTTT.

V gene TRBV30 combines with J gene TRBJ2-5; TRBD2 aligns across 12 bases. The ends lost 0 bases at V and 4 bases at J; junction bases unmatched: 3. The CDR3 has 15 amino acids. Germline V gene data show CDR1 as GTSNPN and CDR2 as SVGIG (reference sequence). CDR3 loop: CAWSVLAGGRETQYF. As DNA, the CDR3 is TGTGCCTGGAGTGTTCTAGCGGGAGGGAGAGAGACCCAGTACTTC.

The table lists this clone with a count of one. J is TRBJ2-5 and V is TRBV5-4; weak D call: TRBD2 (6 bases). CDR1 is SGHNT and CDR2 is YYREEE in the germline V gene (reference sequence). Trimming pared 0 bases from V and 4 bases from J, leaving 13 bases between. The CDR3 is 15 amino acids. The CDR3: CASSLVLAPPETQYF. CDR3 DNA sequence: TGTGCCAGCAGCTTGGTTCTAGCGCCGCCAGAGACCCAGTACTTC.

The chain joins TRBV7-6 to TRBJ2-2; TRBD1 matches 10 bases. CDR3 length: 15 amino acids. Looked up from germline, CDR1 is SGHVS and CDR2 is FNYEAQ. The J segment lost 5 bases and the V segment lost 6 bases, leaving 6 bases of the junction unmatched. In nucleotides, the CDR3 is TGTGCCAGCAGATCCCGGACAGGGGGTACCGGGGAGCTGTTTTTT. Its translation: CASRSRTGGTGELFF.

The chain is built from TRBV2 and TRBJ1-1, with TRBD1 matching 8 bases. Germline V gene lookup returns CDR1 SNHLY and CDR2 FYNNEI. This CDR3 region has 16 residues. V was clipped by 5 bases and J by 1 base; unmatched bases: 9. In DNA, the CDR3 is TGTGCCAGCAGTACCACCGGGACAGGAAAGAACACTGAAGCTTTCTTT. Its protein is CASSTTGTGKNTEAFF.

The V call is TRBV14, the J call TRBJ2-3; 13 nucleotides line up with TRBD2. The CDR3 has 17 amino acids. Germline-derived CDR1 and CDR2 are SGHDN and FVKESK. V lost 1 base, J lost 7 bases, and 8 bases stayed unmatched. The DNA of the CDR3 is TGTGCCAGCAGCCAAGTAGGGACTAGCGGGACTGGGAATACGCAGTATTTT. It codes for CASSQVGTSGTGNTQYF.

V and J are TRBV9 and TRBJ2-3; 15 bases align to TRBD2. Germline V gene data show CDR1 as SGDLS and CDR2 as YYNGEE. The CDR3 sequence is 18 residues long. The ends lost 3 bases at V and 6 bases at J; junction bases unmatched: 11. CDR3 amino acids: CASSDRTSGRALIDTQYF. The CDR3 nucleotides read TGTGCCAGCAGCGATAGGACTAGCGGGAGGGCCTTGATTGATACGCAGTATTTT.

This sequence joins TRBV7-3 and TRBJ1-1; maybe TRBD1 (5 bases). The CDR3 has 15 amino acids. Trimming took off 4 bases at V and 7 bases at J, with 19 bases between the two ends. Germline CDR1 is SGHTA and CDR2 is FQGTGA. CDR3 coding DNA: TGTGCCAGCAGCTCTCCCGGGACGCCGCGGGGTGAAGCTTTCTTT. Its protein is CASSSPGTPRGEAFF. The whole variable domain, remainder taken from reference TRBV7-3 and TRBJ1-1, is GAGVSQTPSNKVTEKGKYVELRCDPISGHTALYWYRQSLGQGPEFLIYFQGTGAADDSGLPNDRFFAVRPEGSVSTLKIQRTERGDSAVYLCASSSPGTPRGEAFFGQGTRLTVV.

CDR3 nucleotide sequence: TGTGCCAGCTCACCAACTCGCGACAGGGGAGCTGGAAACACCATATATTTT. Amino acids: CASSPTRDRGAGNTIYF. The rearrangement uses TRBV18 and TRBJ1-3; 8 bases map to TRBD1. The junction had 8 bases not matched to a gene; V was cut back by 2 bases and J by 2 bases. The CDR3 is 17 residues long. CDR1 KGHSH and CDR2 LQKENI come from the germline V gene.

The rearrangement uses TRBV10-2 and TRBJ1-1, with a weak D call TRBD1 (6 bases). Per germline, CDR1 WSHSY and CDR2 SAAADI. Deletions cut 7 bases from V and 5 bases from J, with 8 bases between. The CDR3 totals 11 residues. As DNA, the CDR3 is TGCGCCAGCAACCAGGGGACTGAAGCTTTCTTT. It translates to CASNQGTEAFF.